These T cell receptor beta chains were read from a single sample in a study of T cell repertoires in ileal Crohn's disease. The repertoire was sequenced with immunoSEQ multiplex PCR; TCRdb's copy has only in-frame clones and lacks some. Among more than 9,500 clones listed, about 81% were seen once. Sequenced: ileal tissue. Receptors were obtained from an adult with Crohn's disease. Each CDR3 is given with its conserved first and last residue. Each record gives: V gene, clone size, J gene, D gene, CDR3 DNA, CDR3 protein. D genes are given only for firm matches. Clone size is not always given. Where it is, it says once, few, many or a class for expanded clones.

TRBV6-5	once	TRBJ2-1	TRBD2	TGTGCCAGCAGTTACGTTCGGCGGGGGGCCTACAATGAGCAGTTCTTC	CASSYVRRGAYNEQFF
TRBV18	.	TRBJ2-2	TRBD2	TGTGCCAGCTCACCATCGAGCGGGGGCCGACTCGGGGAGCTGTTTTTT	CASSPSSGGRLGELFF
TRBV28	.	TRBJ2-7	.	TGTGCCAGCAGTGATATTCAGGTTCCCCACGAGCAGTACTTC	CASSDIQVPHEQYF
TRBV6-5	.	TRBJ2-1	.	TGTGCCAGCAGTTACAGCGCTCCTTGGGTCCACAATGAGCAGTTCTTC	CASSYSAPWVHNEQFF
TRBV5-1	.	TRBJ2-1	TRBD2	TGCGCCAGCAGCTTGGTTGGGGGGGATGAGCAGTTCTTC	CASSLVGGDEQFF
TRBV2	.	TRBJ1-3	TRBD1	TGTGCCAGCAGAGAGGACAGGTCTGGAAACACCATATATTTT	CASREDRSGNTIYF
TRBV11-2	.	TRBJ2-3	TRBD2	TGTGCCAGCAGCTTAGTTTCGCCGACTAGCGGGGTCGTCACAGATACGCAGTATTTT	CASSLVSPTSGVVTDTQYF
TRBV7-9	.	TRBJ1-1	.	TGTGCCAGCAGCTTACAAGGGACAACGGACAGAAAAGCTTTCTTT	CASSLQGTTDRKAFF
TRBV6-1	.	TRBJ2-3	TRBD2	TGTGCCAGCAGTGAAGTTCGGGGGGGGCCGACAGATACGCAGTATTTT	CASSEVRGGPTDTQYF
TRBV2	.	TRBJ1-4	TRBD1	TGTGCCAGCAGGGACAGGGTTGGTTATGAAAAACTGTTTTTT	CASRDRVGYEKLFF
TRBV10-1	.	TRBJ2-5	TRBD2	TGCGCCAGCAGTCTCACTAGCGGGGGCCAAGAGACCCAGTACTTC	CASSLTSGGQETQYF
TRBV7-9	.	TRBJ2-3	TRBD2	TGTGCCAGCAGCTTACGGGAGGGCCCAGATACGCAGTATTTT	CASSLREGPDTQYF
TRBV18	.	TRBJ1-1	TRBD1	TGTGCCAGCTCACCTCCGGGACAGGGATTGGTGGCTTTCTTT	CASSPPGQGLVAFF
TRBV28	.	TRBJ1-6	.	TGTGCCAGCAGTTTCGTCAGCTATAATTCACCCCTCCACTTT	CASSFVSYNSPLHF
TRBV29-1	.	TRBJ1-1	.	TGCAGCGTTGAGGGGGGTAGGGGAGGAACTGAAGCTTTCTTT	CSVEGGRGGTEAFF
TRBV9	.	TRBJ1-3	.	TGTGCCAGCAGCGTAGGAGTTACAGCTACCTCTGGAAACACCATATATTTT	CASSVGVTATSGNTIYF
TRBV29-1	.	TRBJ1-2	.	TGCAGCGCGCCATCCCACAGGGCTGGCGGCTACACCTTC	CSAPSHRAGGYTF
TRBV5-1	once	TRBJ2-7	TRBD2	TGCGCCAGCAGCTTGTCGGGAGGGTACTACGAGCAGTACTTC	CASSLSGGYYEQYF
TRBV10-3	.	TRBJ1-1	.	TGTGCCATCAGTGGTCAAGCGAACACTGAAGCTTTCTTT	CAISGQANTEAFF
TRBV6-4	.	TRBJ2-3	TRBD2	TGTGCCAGCAGTGACTCGGCTAGCGGGGGGGCAGATACGCAGTATTTT	CASSDSASGGADTQYF
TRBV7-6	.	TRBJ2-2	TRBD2	TGTGCCAGCAGCCAACTAGCGGGAGTGTCCGGGGAGCTGTTTTTT	CASSQLAGVSGELFF
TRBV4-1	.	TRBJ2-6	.	TGCGCCAGCAGCCAAAGGGGAAACTCTGGGGCCAACGTCCTGACTTTC	CASSQRGNSGANVLTF
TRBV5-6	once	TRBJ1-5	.	TGTGCCAGCAGCCGCGGGAGGGAGGGTAGCAATCAGCCCCAGCATTTT	CASSRGREGSNQPQHF
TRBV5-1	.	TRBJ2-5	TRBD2	TGCGCCAGCAGCACAGGACTAGCGGGGGCAGAGACCCAGTACTTC	CASSTGLAGAETQYF
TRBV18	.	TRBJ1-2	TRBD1	TGTGCCAGCTCAAAACAGGGGGCCTATGGCTACACCTTC	CASSKQGAYGYTF
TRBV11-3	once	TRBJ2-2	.	TGTGCCAGCAGCCCACTCCGCGGCGGGGAGCTGTTTTTT	CASSPLRGGELFF
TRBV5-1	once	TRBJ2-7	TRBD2	TGCGCCAGCAGCTTGGGCGGGAGCTCCTACGAGCAGTACTTC	CASSLGGSSYEQYF
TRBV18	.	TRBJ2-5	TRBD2	TGTGCCAGCTCACCACCGGGTAGCGGGGGGACGGAGACCCAGTACTTC	CASSPPGSGGTETQYF
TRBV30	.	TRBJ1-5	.	TGTGCCTGGACCCCAAGCGGGTATGCGGGCAATCAGCCCCAGCATTTT	CAWTPSGYAGNQPQHF
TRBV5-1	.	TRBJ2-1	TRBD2	TGCGCCAGCACCACATTTGGACTAGCGGGGGTGCAGTTCTTC	CASTTFGLAGVQFF
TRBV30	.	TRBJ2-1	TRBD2	TGTGCCTGGCGGACTAGCAGCAATGAGCAGTTCTTC	CAWRTSSNEQFF
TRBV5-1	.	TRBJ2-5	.	TGCGCCAGCAGCCCGACAGTCCAAGAGACCCAGTACTTC	CASSPTVQETQYF
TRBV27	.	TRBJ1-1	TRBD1	TGTGCCAGCAGTCCGGAGACAGGGTACCCTACTGAAGCTTTCTTT	CASSPETGYPTEAFF
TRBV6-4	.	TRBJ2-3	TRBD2	TGTGCCAGCAGTGTTTCCCCCTTAGCGGGAGGGCCGACTGCAGATACGCAGTATTTT	CASSVSPLAGGPTADTQYF
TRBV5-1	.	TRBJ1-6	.	TGCGCCAGCAGCATAAGGGAGGACTATAATTCCCCCCTCCACTTT	CASSIREDYNSPLHF
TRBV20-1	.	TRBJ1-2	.	TGCAGTGCCAAAGACAGTTATGGCTACACCTTC	CSAKDSYGYTF